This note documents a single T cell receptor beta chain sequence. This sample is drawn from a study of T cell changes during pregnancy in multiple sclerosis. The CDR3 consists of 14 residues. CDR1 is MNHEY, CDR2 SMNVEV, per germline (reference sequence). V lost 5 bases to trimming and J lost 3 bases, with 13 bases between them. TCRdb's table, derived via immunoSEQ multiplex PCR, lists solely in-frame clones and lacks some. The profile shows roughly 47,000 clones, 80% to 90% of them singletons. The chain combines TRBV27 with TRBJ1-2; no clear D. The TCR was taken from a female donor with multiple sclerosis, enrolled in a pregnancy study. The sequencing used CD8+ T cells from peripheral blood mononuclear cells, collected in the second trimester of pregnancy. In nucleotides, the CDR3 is TGTGCCAGCAGTCGGACCGGACTTTACTATGGCTACACCTTC. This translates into CASSRTGLYYGYTF.